The 12 T cell receptor beta chains below were found in one sample sequenced in a study of T-cell memory formation after mild COVID-19. In TCRdb, the 5' RACE reads were re-called with MiXCR into one record per CDR3 protein. The repertoire holds about 470,000 distinct CDR3 sequences, roughly 23% seen once, with around 13% in the top ten. Sequenced sample: PBMCs or a T cell subset sorted from them (not recorded which). Receptors originate from an adult woman who had mild COVID-19 (a few samples of this study predate the infection). Cell type and time point are not known.

This chain connects TRBV28 to TRBJ2-2, with TRBD1 identical over 8 bases. With V trimmed by 5 bases and J by 1 base, 6 bases remained unmatched. The CDR3 consists of 16 residues. Germline V gene lookup returns CDR1 MDHEN and CDR2 SYDVKM. CDR3 amino acids: CASSLRTGRNTGELFF. The CDR3, as DNA: TGTGCCAGCAGTCTAAGGACAGGGAGGAACACCGGGGAGCTGTTTTTT.

This clonotype was detected only a few times. This sequence joins TRBV7-2 and TRBJ2-3; TRBD1 matches 8 bases. CDR1 is SGHTA, CDR2 FQGNSA, per germline. V trimming: 3 bases; J trimming: 1 base; junction bases outside the gene matches: 3. There are 15 residues in the CDR3. In DNA, the CDR3 is TGTGCCAGCAGCTTTCCAGGGGGCGGCACAGATACGCAGTATTTT. Amino acid sequence: CASSFPGGGTDTQYF.

This clonotype was counted between two and nine times. V gene TRBV6-5 combines with J gene TRBJ2-7, with TRBD1 matching over 12 bases. The germline V gene has CDR1 MNHEY and CDR2 SVGAGI. Trimming at V came to 5 bases and at J to 6 bases, leaving 5 bases not matched to a gene. The CDR3 contains 14 residues. The CDR3 DNA is TGTGCCAGCAGTCGGGACAGGGGGCATTTCGAGCAGTACTTC. It is translated as CASSRDRGHFEQYF.

This rearrangement joins TRBV18 to TRBJ1-1; TRBD1 aligns across 10 bases. Per germline, CDR1 KGHSH and CDR2 LQKENI. This CDR3 comprises 19 residues. Trimming cost V 3 bases and J 0 bases; bases outside gene matches: 13. CDR3 amino acids: CASSPGLKTGGLLNTEAFF. Written as DNA, the CDR3 is TGTGCCAGCTCACCGGGTTTAAAGACAGGGGGCCTGCTGAACACTGAAGCTTTCTTT.

This clonotype was observed a handful of times. The V gene is TRBV4-1, the J gene TRBJ1-1; possible D gene TRBD1, 5 bases. The CDR3 is 17 residues long. CDR1 is MGHRA, CDR2 YSYEKL, per germline. With 0 bases removed from V and 0 bases from J, the gap between germline ends came to 14 bases. The CDR3 is CASSQEYRQSLNTEAFF. CDR3 nucleotides: TGCGCCAGCAGCCAAGAATATCGACAGAGCCTGAACACTGAAGCTTTCTTT.

This clonotype has only a few counts. The rearrangement links TRBV7-2 to TRBJ2-1, with TRBD2 matching over 9 bases. J was trimmed by 5 bases and V by 1 base; bases with no gene match: 12. Germline loops: CDR1 SGHTA, CDR2 FQGNSA. This CDR3 region has 18 residues. Here the CDR3 DNA reads TGTGCCAGCAGCTTAGAAAGGGGTCTAGCGGGGTTACACAATGAGCAGTTCTTC. The encoded protein is CASSLERGLAGLHNEQFF.

A single count supports this clonotype. The chain joins TRBV5-1 to TRBJ1-1; possible D gene TRBD1, 5 bases. The CDR3 is made up of 12 amino acids. Per the germline V gene, CDR1 is SGHRS and CDR2 is YFSETQ. The germline V and J ends were trimmed by 0 bases and 9 bases, with 9 bases remaining between them. CDR3 amino acids: CASSLESGQAFF. The CDR3 DNA sequence: TGCGCCAGCAGCTTGGAATCAGGGCAAGCTTTCTTT.

This clonotype was detected only a few times. The CDR3 sequence: CASSKVLGDSYEQYF. DNA of the CDR3: TGTGCCAGCAGCAAAGTCCTAGGGGACTCCTACGAGCAGTACTTC. This chain joins TRBV21-1 and TRBJ2-7. TRBV21-1 is marked as a pseudogene. This CDR3 is 15 amino acids long.

V gene TRBV5-1 combines with J gene TRBJ1-6; D not certain. Deletions cut 3 bases from V and 11 bases from J, with 12 bases between. The CDR3 totals 13 residues. Germline V CDR1 and CDR2: SGHRS, YFSETQ. This CDR3 reads CASSYNWRPPLHF. For the CDR3, the DNA is TGCGCCAGCAGCTATAACTGGAGGCCACCCCTCCACTTT. Looking up the rest from reference TRBV5-1 and TRBJ1-6 gives the full variable domain: KAGVTQTPRYLIKTRGQQVTLSCSPISGHRSVSWYQQTPGQGLQFLFEYFSETQRNKGNFPGRFSGRQFSNSRSEMNVSTLELGDSALYLCASSYNWRPPLHFGNGTRLTVT.

This clonotype was recorded a few times. The chain couples TRBV12-5 to TRBJ1-3, with D unclear. The CDR3 spans 16 residues. The V gene lost 6 bases and the J gene lost 0 bases, with 15 bases spanning the gap. Germline V lookup: CDR1 LGHNT, CDR2 FRNRAP. The chain's CDR3 is CASGPSGTSSGNTIYF. CDR3 in DNA: TGTGCTAGTGGGCCGTCGGGCACCAGCTCTGGAAACACCATATATTTT.

There are a few counts of this clonotype. This chain uses TRBV2 with TRBJ2-7; D unresolved. Trimming shortened V by 3 bases and J by 3 bases, and 9 bases separated the two germline ends. The CDR3 runs to 13 residues. In germline, CDR1 is SNHLY, CDR2 FYNNEI. Here the CDR3 reads CASSEGRIYEQYF. The CDR3 DNA sequence: TGTGCCAGCAGTGAGGGCCGGATCTACGAGCAGTACTTC.

This clonotype came up a few times. The chain links TRBV20-1 to TRBJ2-7, with TRBD2 matching 10 bases. CDR3 length: 15 residues. V gave up 5 bases and J gave up 3 bases; unmatched junction bases: 10. Germline V lookup: CDR1 DFQATT, CDR2 SNEGSKA (reference sequence). The CDR3 reads CSAVRSGGVLYEQYF. CDR3 sequence (DNA): TGCAGTGCTGTACGCAGCGGGGGGGTTCTCTACGAGCAGTACTTC.